This T cell receptor (beta chain) was recorded in a study of T-cell memory formation after mild COVID-19. Each CDR3 protein gets one entry after TCRdb re-called the 5' RACE reads with MiXCR. The data hold 200,000 or so distinct CDR3 sequences, with about 17% observed a single time. Germline V gene data show CDR1 as LNHDA and CDR2 as SQIVND (reference sequence). V shed 5 bases and J 4 bases; nucleotides not matched to a gene: 1. The CDR3 sequence is 13 residues long. The TCR was taken from an adult woman who had mild COVID-19 (a few samples of this study predate the infection). Cell type and time point are not known. The rearrangement joins TRBV19 to TRBJ2-5, with 10 bases matching TRBD1. The sequenced material came from PBMCs or a T cell subset sorted from them (not recorded which). Here the CDR3 reads CASSDRGRETQYF. The DNA of the CDR3 is TGTGCCAGTAGTGACAGGGGGCGAGAGACCCAGTACTTC. Full variable domain (remainder filled in from reference TRBV19 and TRBJ2-5): DGGITQSPKYLFRKEGQNVTLSCEQNLNHDAMYWYRQDPGQGLRLIYYSQIVNDFQKGDIAEGYSVSREKKESFPLTVTSAQKNPTAFYLCASSDRGRETQYFGPGTRLLVL.